What follows describes a single T cell receptor (beta chain). Antigen: not known. Germline V gives CDR1 MDHEN, CDR2 SYDVKM. The CDR3 spans 14 residues. Unmatched junction bases numbered 3, after V lost 7 bases and J lost 0 bases. This specimen comes from a study of shared clonotypes between healthy human individuals. Each subset's genomic DNA was shared equally among a number of immunoSEQ plates. The authors loaded around 190 ng DNA, about 30,000 T cell genomes, into sorted-subset replicate PCRs. The method was immunoSEQ multiplex PCR; TCRdb's version includes in-frame clones alone and lacks a portion of them. The sample carries approximately 2,300,000 clones, about nine tenths recorded once. The study's findings and limits: At large depth, rarefaction still showed sorted-subset sequencing to be incomplete.

The sequenced sample consisted of naive CD4+ T cells from PBMCs. Stated subset: CD45RA+ positively selected. This rearrangement joins TRBV28 to TRBJ2-7; 10 bases match TRBD2. This TCR was recovered from a man aged 18 to 35 in good health. Some clones in this sample may be carry-over from other donors' samples. The CDR3 loop reads CASTLAGASYEQYF. The DNA of the CDR3 is TGTGCCAGCACCCTAGCGGGGGCCTCCTACGAGCAGTACTTC.